Listed here are 24 T cell receptor beta chains from one sample, sequenced in a study of response to subunit inactivated influenza vaccine. TCRdb used MiXCR to reprocess the RT-PCR reads, holding one entry per CDR3 protein. The sample contains around 850,000 distinct CDR3 sequences, about 18% of which appear only once. This specimen was PBMCs from blood, taken more than 4 days after vaccination. Every receptor here comes from a man aged 45-65 years who received an inactivated influenza vaccine.

The chain carries TRBV7-6 and TRBJ1-1; D might be TRBD1 (6 bases). In germline, CDR1 is SGHVS, CDR2 FNYEAQ. The CDR3 sequence is 14 residues long. Trimming took off 9 bases at V and 3 bases at J, with 17 bases between the two ends. The DNA for the CDR3 is TGTGCCAGTTCATGGGGGGCCGAGGACACTGAAGCTTTCTTT. Translated, it gives CASSWGAEDTEAFF.

This clonotype was observed a handful of times. V is TRBV11-1 and J is TRBJ2-3, with a possible D match to TRBD2 (7 bases). Trimming took off 5 bases at V and 2 bases at J, with 23 bases between the two ends. The CDR3 extends over 18 amino acids. Germline V CDR1 and CDR2: SGHAT, FQDESV (reference sequence). The CDR3 reads CASSPAFAGGRNTDTQYF. In DNA, the CDR3 is TGTGCCAGCAGCCCGGCATTCGCCGGGGGGCGTAACACAGATACGCAGTATTTT.

There are many counts of this clonotype. The chain couples TRBV7-9 to TRBJ2-1; D is unclear. V was pared by 6 bases and J by 5 bases, with 8 bases between. Germline V gives CDR1 SEHNR, CDR2 FQNEAQ (reference sequence). This CDR3 has 12 amino acids. CDR3 region: CASRSGHNEQFF. The CDR3 region has the DNA TGTGCCAGCAGATCCGGGCACAATGAGCAGTTCTTC.

This clonotype was seen only a few times. This chain uses TRBV11-1 with TRBJ2-2; a possible D gene is TRBD2 (6 bases). The germline V gene encodes CDR1 SGHAT and CDR2 FQDESV (reference sequence). This CDR3 has 18 amino acids. The V end was cut by 0 bases, the J end by 2 bases, with 16 bases between. This CDR3 is CASSLAGLLGQNTGELFF. The CDR3 region has the DNA TGTGCCAGCAGCTTAGCGGGACTCCTAGGCCAAAACACCGGGGAGCTGTTTTTT.

The chain couples TRBV9 to TRBJ2-1; D tentatively fits TRBD1 or TRBD2 (6 bases each). V lost 0 bases to trimming and J lost 5 bases, with 18 bases between them. Germline lookup yields CDR1 SGDLS and CDR2 YYNGEE. The CDR3 has 17 amino acids. Written as DNA, the CDR3 is TGTGCCAGCAGCGTAGCCATTACGACTAGGGGGGACAATGAGCAGTTCTTC. This encodes CASSVAITTRGDNEQFF.

This clonotype was seen a handful of times. CDR3 protein: CASSRRGEYNEQFF. The DNA for the CDR3 is TGTGCCAGCAGCCGCCGTGGGGAGTACAATGAGCAGTTCTTC. V is TRBV11-2 and J is TRBJ2-1; maybe TRBD2 (5 bases). Trimming pared 5 bases from V and 4 bases from J, leaving 12 bases between. The CDR3 has 14 residues. The V gene's germline CDR1 is SGHAT and CDR2 FQNNGV.

The CDR3 region is CSASKDSNQPQHF. The CDR3 nucleotides read TGCAGTGCTAGTAAGGACAGTAATCAGCCCCAGCATTTT. This chain links TRBV20-1 with TRBJ1-5; perhaps TRBD1 as D (6 bases). This CDR3 is built from 13 residues. Germline-derived CDR1 and CDR2 are DFQATT and SNEGSKA (reference sequence). Deletions cut 3 bases from V and 4 bases from J, with 10 bases between.

The genes are TRBV7-9 and TRBJ1-2; tentative D call: TRBD1 (6 bases). The V and J ends lost 9 bases and 7 bases respectively, with 18 bases between them. Germline V gene lookup returns CDR1 SEHNR and CDR2 FQNEAQ (reference sequence). CDR3 length equals 13 residues. As DNA, the CDR3 is TGTGCCAGTCGGCTTGGCACAGGGACTGGCTACACCTTC. As protein: CASRLGTGTGYTF.

This clonotype occurred a few times. The rearrangement links TRBV10-1 to TRBJ1-1; 7 positions match TRBD1. The CDR3 loop spans 22 amino acids. J gave up 1 base and V 1 base, and 24 bases lay outside the gene matches. Germline V gives CDR1 WNHNN, CDR2 SYGVQD (reference sequence). This CDR3 is CASSEFLLGPGTTHRGNTEAFF. CDR3 nucleotides: TGCGCCAGCAGTGAGTTTCTGTTAGGACCCGGGACGACCCACAGGGGGAACACTGAAGCTTTCTTT.

The V call is TRBV12-3 or TRBV12-4, the J call TRBJ2-5, with D possibly matching TRBD1 (6 bases). V gave up 3 bases and J gave up 9 bases, with 20 bases separating them. This CDR3 region has 15 residues. CDR3 sequence: CASSFRSPGQGAQYF. Written as DNA, the CDR3 is TGTGCCAGCAGTTTTCGGTCCCCGGGACAAGGGGCCCAGTACTTC.

Only a few counts were recorded for this clonotype. The chain employs TRBV29-1 and TRBJ2-5; a possible D gene is TRBD1 (6 bases). Germline V gives CDR1 SQVTM, CDR2 ANQGSEA. CDR3 size: 14 residues. V was shortened by 6 bases and J by 4 bases, with 18 bases between the two germline ends. This CDR3 reads CSVVTGTRLETQYF. CDR3 in DNA: TGCAGCGTGGTAACAGGGACCCGTTTAGAGACCCAGTACTTC.

There are a few counts of this clonotype. The chain links TRBV12-3 or TRBV12-4 to TRBJ2-2; 7 nucleotides line up with TRBD1. The CDR3 loop spans 16 amino acids. Trimming removed 1 base from V and 2 bases from J; junction bases left unmatched: 4. The CDR3: CASSLDRGINTGELFF. CDR3 DNA: TGTGCCAGCAGTTTAGACAGGGGTATCAACACCGGGGAGCTGTTTTTT.

The table lists this clonotype with many counts. The CDR3 reads CASSEFSNEQFF. CDR3 bases: TGTGCCAGCAGTGAATTTAGCAATGAGCAGTTCTTC. V usage is TRBV6-1 and J usage is TRBJ2-1; D uncertain. Germline V gene data show CDR1 as MNHNS and CDR2 as SASEGT. V lost 2 bases, J lost 6 bases, and 5 bases lay in between. The CDR3 sequence is 12 residues long.

This clonotype was seen a handful of times. This rearrangement joins TRBV29-1 to TRBJ2-7; TRBD2 matches at 11 bases. Germline trimming cut 6 bases from V and 6 bases from J; bases unmatched to any gene: 7. Germline CDR1 reads SQVTM; CDR2 reads ANQGSEA. CDR3 size: 13 residues. The CDR3 DNA sequence: TGCAGCGTCCTTAGCGGGAGGGCCAGCGAGCAGTACTTC. This codes for CSVLSGRASEQYF.

This clonotype was detected many times. The gene calls are TRBV7-2 and TRBJ2-5; 8 bases are shared with TRBD2. The CDR3 length is 14 residues. Germline lookup yields CDR1 SGHTA and CDR2 FQGNSA. Trimming removed 7 bases from V and 7 bases from J; junction bases left unmatched: 11. The CDR3 DNA reads as TGTGCCAGCACCCGGGGGGGAGGGTCCGCGACCCAGTACTTC. Amino acids: CASTRGGGSATQYF.

The sample holds a few counts of this clonotype. The chain has TRBV5-1 and TRBJ2-1; TRBD1 matches at 7 bases. J lost 4 bases, V lost 4 bases, and 2 bases had no gene match. This CDR3 contains 13 residues. The germline gives CDR1 SGHRS, CDR2 YFSETQ. CDR3 nucleotide sequence: TGCGCCAGCAGCAAGGACAGGTACAATGAGCAGTTCTTC. Residues: CASSKDRYNEQFF.

This clonotype was seen more than once but under ten times. The rearrangement joins TRBV6-5 to TRBJ1-5; D is possibly TRBD1 (6 bases). The CDR3 is made up of 14 amino acids. Trimming took off 2 bases at V and 6 bases at J, with 11 bases between the two ends. Germline CDR1 and CDR2: MNHEY and SVGAGI. The CDR3 reads CASSYVGAGQPQHF. DNA for the CDR3: TGTGCCAGCAGTTACGTGGGGGCGGGTCAGCCCCAGCATTTT.

V usage is TRBV5-1 and J usage is TRBJ2-1; D not certain. CDR1 is SGHRS and CDR2 is YFSETQ in the germline V gene. Trimming stripped 1 base from V and 7 bases from J, with 9 bases between. The CDR3 contains 13 residues. The CDR3 bases are TGCGCCAGCAGCTTGAGGAATCCTAATGAGCAGTTCTTC. Translation gives CASSLRNPNEQFF.

This clonotype has a count of ten or more. The rearrangement uses TRBV20-1 and TRBJ2-4; TRBD2 matches at 13 bases. The CDR3 runs to 18 residues. Unmatched junction bases numbered 12, after V lost 0 bases and J lost 7 bases. Germline V gives CDR1 DFQATT, CDR2 SNEGSKA (reference sequence). CDR3 sequence reads: CSARDLKLAGGPGNIQYF. The CDR3 coding sequence is TGCAGTGCTAGAGATCTCAAACTAGCGGGAGGGCCTGGGAACATTCAGTACTTC.

This clonotype was seen only a few times. The chain carries TRBV6-5 and TRBJ1-1, with TRBD1 as a possible D gene (5 bases). Germline CDR1 is MNHEY and CDR2 is SVGAGI. This CDR3 spans 16 amino acids. Trimming removed 2 bases from V and 4 bases from J, with 17 bases in between. The CDR3 nucleotides are TGTGCCAGCAGTTACCCCCCTTGGGGGGTAGGCACTGAAGCTTTCTTT. This codes for CASSYPPWGVGTEAFF.

This clonotype came up a few times. The chain joins TRBV6-1 to TRBJ2-5; D is perhaps TRBD1 (6 bases). CDR3 size: 12 residues. CDR1 and CDR2 (germline): MNHNS, SASEGT. V gave up 9 bases and J gave up 0 bases, with 8 bases separating them. CDR3 nucleotides: TGTGCCAGTGGGGGCTACCAAGAGACCCAGTACTTC. It is translated as CASGGYQETQYF.

The V gene is TRBV18, the J gene TRBJ2-3; weak D call: TRBD2 (5 bases). The V and J ends lost 2 bases and 0 bases respectively, with 12 bases between them. Looked up from germline, CDR1 is KGHSH and CDR2 is LQKENI. The CDR3 sequence is 16 residues long. The CDR3 nucleotides are TGTGCCAGCTCACCATTTATACGCGGGAGCACAGATACGCAGTATTTT. Protein: CASSPFIRGSTDTQYF. The entire variable domain, with the rest obtained from reference TRBV18 and TRBJ2-3, is as follows: NAGVMQNPRHLVRRRGQEARLRCSPMKGHSHVYWYRQLPEEGLKFMVYLQKENIIDESGMPKERFSAEFPKEGPSILRIQQVVRGDSAAYFCASSPFIRGSTDTQYFGPGTRLTVL.

CDR3 sequence: CAISAGSGNYEQYF. CDR3 sequence (DNA): TGTGCCATCAGTGCTGGCAGCGGTAACTACGAGCAGTACTTC. V gene TRBV10-3 combines with J gene TRBJ2-7; D is possibly TRBD2 (5 bases). The V and J ends lost 4 bases and 3 bases respectively, with 13 bases between them. The CDR3 length is 14 residues. Germline V gene sequence: CDR1 ENHRY, CDR2 SYGVKD.

This clonotype has a handful of counts. The CDR3 coding sequence is TGTGCCAGCAGCCCTAATCGGGGCGGCACAACAAGACCCTACGAGCAGTACTTC. This sequence encodes CASSPNRGGTTRPYEQYF. This sequence joins TRBV11-2 and TRBJ2-7; tentatively, D is TRBD1 or TRBD2 (5 bases each). V was cut by 5 bases and J by 2 bases, with 25 bases left in between. This CDR3 contains 18 residues. Per germline, CDR1 SGHAT and CDR2 FQNNGV.